These 19 T cell receptor beta chains came from one sample sequenced in a study of blood T cell repertoires in COVID-19. Method: immunoSEQ multiplex PCR; TCRdb's copy keeps in-frame clones and lacks some. The sample records roughly 230,000 clones, approximately 84% being singletons. Sequenced sample: PBMCs or T cells enriched from blood (not recorded which). These receptors all come from a man over 45 who had recovered from COVID-19.

This chain joins TRBV5-4 and TRBJ2-3, with 7 bases matching TRBD2. J lost 2 bases, V lost 1 base, and 7 bases had no gene match. The germline CDR1 and CDR2 sequences are SGHNT and YYREEE (reference sequence). The CDR3 runs 16 residues. The CDR3 region has the DNA TGTGCCAGCAGCTTGAAGCGGGGTGGAGTCACAGATACGCAGTATTTT. This translates into CASSLKRGGVTDTQYF.

The V and J genes are TRBV7-3 and TRBJ2-4; D may be TRBD2 (6 bases). The length of the CDR3 is 16 residues. V was cut by 3 bases and J by 1 base, with 13 bases left in between. The germline CDR1 and CDR2 sequences are SGHTA and FQGTGA. The CDR3 loop is CASSLGGVSAKNIQYF. As DNA, the CDR3 is TGTGCCAGCAGCTTGGGGGGAGTTTCGGCCAAAAACATTCAGTACTTC.

V and J are TRBV5-6 and TRBJ2-7, with D maybe TRBD2 (5 bases). There are 15 residues in the CDR3. Germline V gene sequence: CDR1 SGHDT, CDR2 YYEEEE. Trimming cost V 4 bases and J 3 bases, with 17 bases left between them. CDR3 nucleotide sequence: TGTGCCAGCAGCCGCGGGTGGGTCAGCCTCTACGAGCAGTACTTC. Translated: CASSRGWVSLYEQYF.

V usage is TRBV9 and J usage is TRBJ2-2; a weak D match, TRBD2 (7 bases). Germline CDR1 SGDLS, CDR2 YYNGEE. Trimming took 2 bases from V and 3 from J, leaving 17 bases between them. The CDR3 runs to 17 residues. CDR3 residues: CASSVLPGGMDTGELFF. As DNA, the CDR3 is TGTGCCAGCAGCGTCCTGCCGGGGGGCATGGACACCGGGGAGCTGTTTTTT.

The chain couples TRBV5-6 to TRBJ1-2; the match to TRBD1 covers 7 bases. The trim removed 4 bases at V and 0 bases at J, leaving 3 bases unmatched. CDR1 is SGHDT and CDR2 is YYEEEE in the germline V gene. CDR3 length: 14 residues. The CDR3 here is CASSTGQPNYGYTF. CDR3 bases: TGTGCCAGCAGCACGGGACAGCCTAACTATGGCTACACCTTC.

This clone has a handful of counts. The chain combines TRBV24-1 with TRBJ2-3, with D possibly being TRBD1 or TRBD2 (10 bases each). The CDR3 consists of 20 residues. Between the trimmed V and J ends, which lost 3 bases and 6 bases, there was a span of 30 bases. Per germline, CDR1 KGHDR and CDR2 SFDVKD. DNA of the CDR3: TGTGCCACCAGTGATAGGACAGGGGGAGGTCTAGCGGGAGTTGTGGATACGCAGTATTTT. Translated, it gives CATSDRTGGGLAGVVDTQYF.

The chain employs TRBV12-5 and TRBJ2-1; maybe TRBD1 (6 bases). With 6 bases removed from V and 6 bases from J, the gap between germline ends came to 9 bases. Per the germline V gene, CDR1 is LGHNT and CDR2 is FRNRAP. There are 12 residues in the CDR3. CDR3 DNA: TGTGCTAGTGGCTTACAGGGCAATGAGCAGTTCTTC. It yields the protein CASGLQGNEQFF.

The V and J genes are TRBV14 and TRBJ1-4, with D perhaps TRBD1 (5 bases). There are 14 residues in the CDR3. Germline-derived CDR1 and CDR2 are SGHDN and FVKESK. V gave up 4 bases and J gave up 10 bases, with 16 bases separating them. CDR3 sequence (DNA): TGTGCCAGCAGCCTTACAGGTGGGATTGGAAAACTGTTTTTT. This translates into CASSLTGGIGKLFF.

The rearrangement links TRBV7-2 to TRBJ1-6, with D perhaps TRBD1 (6 bases). The V gene lost 2 bases and the J gene lost 5 bases, with 13 bases spanning the gap. CDR1 and CDR2 (germline): SGHTA, FQGNSA. The CDR3 consists of 16 residues. CDR3 region: CASSLKGTGNNSPLHF. The CDR3 region has the DNA TGTGCCAGCAGCTTAAAGGGTACAGGGAATAATTCACCCCTCCACTTT.

This clone was seen only a few times. The V gene is TRBV5-6, the J gene TRBJ1-2, with D perhaps TRBD1 (6 bases). The CDR3 is 14 amino acids. The V and J ends lost 7 bases and 0 bases respectively, with 13 bases between them. Looked up from germline, CDR1 is SGHDT and CDR2 is YYEEEE. The CDR3 coding sequence is TGTGCCAGCCAAACCGACAGGACTAACTATGGCTACACCTTC. Protein product: CASQTDRTNYGYTF.

The V gene is TRBV6-5, the J gene TRBJ1-6; 11 bases map to TRBD1. The CDR3 sequence is 16 residues long. Germline V CDR1 and CDR2: MNHEY, SVGAGI. V lost 4 bases, J lost 8 bases, and 7 bases stayed unmatched. The CDR3 loop reads CASSSNPGQGDSPLHF. The CDR3 DNA reads TGTGCCAGCAGTTCGAACCCGGGACAGGGGGATTCACCCCTCCACTTT.

This chain joins TRBV10-3 and TRBJ2-3; D perhaps matches TRBD2 (5 bases). Trimming took off 2 bases at V and 8 bases at J, with 11 bases between the two ends. This CDR3 contains 13 residues. Germline V CDR1 and CDR2: ENHRY, SYGVKD. As DNA, the CDR3 is TGTGCCATCAGTGAGCCTGCGGGCGGTACGCAGTATTTT. This gives the protein CAISEPAGGTQYF.

The chain uses TRBV7-9 and TRBJ2-2, with TRBD2 matching over 9 bases. Germline V CDR1 and CDR2: SEHNR, FQNEAQ (reference sequence). The CDR3 runs to 18 residues. V lost 3 bases, J lost 1 base, and 9 bases stayed unmatched. CDR3 DNA: TGTGCCAGCAGCTTTGGGGTGGCTAGCGGGATGAACACCGGGGAGCTGTTTTTT. Its protein is CASSFGVASGMNTGELFF.

This chain connects TRBV15 to TRBJ2-3; 10 bases are a match to TRBD2. There are 17 residues in the CDR3. V lost 0 bases, J lost 4 bases, and 7 bases stayed unmatched. Per the germline V gene, CDR1 is LNHNV and CDR2 is YYDKDF (reference sequence). Here the CDR3 reads CATSRDHGSGGADTQYF. The CDR3 DNA is TGTGCCACCAGCAGAGATCACGGCAGCGGGGGGGCAGATACGCAGTATTTT.

The chain recombines TRBV5-4 with TRBJ1-2; 8 nucleotides align to TRBD1. The germline V gene has CDR1 SGHNT and CDR2 YYREEE (reference sequence). Losses at the gene ends were 4 bases for V and 2 bases for J; bases not matched to a gene: 13. CDR3 size: 17 residues. CDR3 sequence: CASSLPQRTGRNYGYTF. The CDR3 DNA follows: TGTGCCAGCAGCCTTCCTCAGAGGACAGGGAGGAACTATGGCTACACCTTC.

The table lists this clone with a count of one. V usage is TRBV5-5 and J usage is TRBJ2-5, with D possibly TRBD1 on 6 matching bases. V lost 8 bases and J 0 bases, leaving 17 bases between the germline ends. Germline assignment: CDR1 SGHKS and CDR2 YYEKEE (reference sequence). The CDR3 consists of 15 residues. CDR3 DNA: TGTGCCAGACAAAACGGGGACACCAACCAAGAGACCCAGTACTTC. Translated: CARQNGDTNQETQYF.

The chain recombines TRBV19 with TRBJ2-2; the D gene is possibly TRBD1 (5 bases). Germline V gene sequence: CDR1 LNHDA, CDR2 SQIVND (reference sequence). V shed 6 bases and J shed 1 base, with 15 bases lying between them. This CDR3 comprises 16 residues. The CDR3 nucleotides are TGTGCCAGTAGAAATCAAGGGGCGGTGAACACCGGGGAGCTGTTTTTT. Protein: CASRNQGAVNTGELFF. Based on the CDR3 plus reference TRBV19 and TRBJ2-2, the full variable domain is DGGITQSPKYLFRKEGQNVTLSCEQNLNHDAMYWYRQDPGQGLRLIYYSQIVNDFQKGDIAEGYSVSREKKESFPLTVTSAQKNPTAFYLCASRNQGAVNTGELFFGEGSRLTVL.

CDR3 sequence: CASSTRLAGGNEQFF. The DNA for the CDR3 is TGTGCCAGCAGTACTAGACTAGCGGGAGGCAATGAGCAGTTCTTC. This sequence joins TRBV6-2 or TRBV6-3 and TRBJ2-1, with 13 positions matching TRBD2. V shed 5 bases and J 6 bases; nucleotides not matched to a gene: 4. Germline assignment: CDR1 MNHEY and CDR2 SVGEGT. The CDR3 length is 15 residues.

The CDR3 DNA reads TGTGCCAGAAGCGGGGGCCCCCAAGAGACCCAGTACTTC. Its translation: CARSGGPQETQYF. The chain joins TRBV30 to TRBJ2-5; 8 bases line up with TRBD2. From germline, CDR1 is GTSNPN and CDR2 SVGIG (reference sequence). V shed 8 bases and J 1 base; nucleotides not matched to a gene: 6. CDR3 length: 13 residues.